The rows below give T cell receptor beta chains drawn from one sample of a study of cytomegalovirus exposure and HLA in healthy donors. TCRdb's copy holds only in-frame clones and misses some; the assay was immunoSEQ multiplex PCR. The sample includes 200,000 or so clones, 70% to 85% of them seen just once. The sequenced material came from PBMCs. Source of these receptors: a boy aged 2 to 10 in good health and CMV-seronegative. CDR3s include the opening cysteine and the closing phenylalanine or tryptophan. The D gene is left open where the match is weak.

>TRBD1|TRBV6-1|TRBJ1-1
CASSWDRGGTEAFF
>.|TRBV7-9|TRBJ1-6
CASSLARGGRSSYNSPLHF
>.|TRBV6-1|TRBJ2-7
CASSLGALTYEQYF
>TRBD2|TRBV27|TRBJ2-3
CASSLWGGRRDTQYF
>.|TRBV19|TRBJ2-3
CASRKGSALTDTQYF
>.|TRBV11-2|TRBJ1-5
CASSLTAANQPQHF
>TRBD1|TRBV9|TRBJ1-4
CASSVGTGNEKLFF
>.|TRBV12-1|TRBJ2-7
CASTKQGWIDEQYF
>TRBD2|TRBV7-3|TRBJ2-3
CASSLTGVAGGGTDTQYF
>TRBD2|TRBV11-2|TRBJ2-3
CASSGGAGMSTDTQYF
>.|TRBV6-6|TRBJ2-7
CASSYSGESEQYF
>.|TRBV7-2|TRBJ1-3
CASSTSRGYSGNTIYF